This passage covers 18 T cell receptor beta chains from one sample sequenced in a study of a mutant IDH1 vaccine in newly diagnosed glioma. These receptors have no identified antigens. Sequencing used immunoSEQ multiplex PCR; TCRdb keeps in-frame clones, though not all of them. The table lists some 29,000 clones, roughly 79% of them singletons. The time point was: week 35, safety follow-up. Vaccinated patients received 300 ug of mutant IDH1 20-mer peptide per dose, with topical imiquimod. The starting material was PBMCs, obtained from a glioma patient whose treatment included an IDH1 peptide vaccine. All receptors come from a woman in her 30s with glioma. Some clones in this sample may be carry-over from other donors' samples.

This clone was detected a few times. This sequence joins TRBV11-1 and TRBJ2-7; D is perhaps TRBD2 (6 bases). The CDR3 covers 15 residues. Deletions cut 4 bases from V and 1 base from J, with 14 bases between. From germline, CDR1 is SGHAT and CDR2 FQDESV (reference sequence). As DNA, the CDR3 is TGTGCCAGCAGCTCGGTAGCGGTGAATTCCTACGAGCAGTACTTC. It is translated as CASSSVAVNSYEQYF. Variable domain in full (rest from reference TRBV11-1 and TRBJ2-7): EAEVAQSPRYKITEKSQAVAFWCDPISGHATLYWYRQILGQGPELLVQFQDESVVDDSQLPKDRFSAERLKGVDSTLKIQPAELGDSAMYLCASSSVAVNSYEQYFGPGTRLTVT.

This chain connects TRBV7-9 to TRBJ2-7; D tentatively reads TRBD1 or TRBD2 (5 bases each). This CDR3 has 13 residues. Germline CDR1 and CDR2: SEHNR and FQNEAQ (reference sequence). The ends were cut back, 5 bases at V and 4 bases at J, with 12 bases in the middle. CDR3 in amino acids: CASSLGAGYEQYF. The CDR3 region has the DNA TGTGCCAGCAGCCTCGGGGCGGGTTACGAGCAGTACTTC.

This chain links TRBV9 with TRBJ2-2; D might be TRBD2 (6 bases). This CDR3 has 15 amino acids. Deletions cut 4 bases from V and 5 bases from J, with 15 bases between. Germline V lookup: CDR1 SGDLS, CDR2 YYNGEE. The CDR3 sequence: CASSPTLASTGELFF. CDR3 DNA: TGTGCCAGCAGCCCCACCCTAGCGTCGACCGGGGAGCTGTTTTTT.

On this clone itself: At one end the junction does not follow the germline gene, possibly because of a read error. The V gene is TRBV6-1, the J gene TRBJ1-2; possible D gene TRBD1, 5 bases. In germline, CDR1 is MNHNS, CDR2 SASEGT. CDR3 size: 13 residues. CDR3 bases: TGTGCCAGCAGCGAAGGGACGGCCCTGAAATACACCTTC. Its protein is CASSEGTALKYTF.

This rearrangement joins TRBV9 to TRBJ1-1; tentatively, D is TRBD1 (6 bases). The germline gives CDR1 SGDLS, CDR2 YYNGEE. Trimming took 0 bases from V and 4 from J, leaving 13 bases between them. CDR3 length equals 15 residues. CDR3: CASSVEGGMSTEAFF. CDR3 bases: TGTGCCAGCAGCGTAGAGGGGGGGATGAGCACTGAAGCTTTCTTT.

This chain links TRBV7-2 with TRBJ2-1; no clear D gene. The CDR3 contains 11 residues. V lost 1 base to trimming and J lost 8 bases, with 3 bases between them. CDR1 is SGHTA and CDR2 is FQGNSA in the germline V gene. The CDR3 region has the DNA TGTGCCAGCAGCTTAGTCTATGAGCAGTTCTTC. Protein product: CASSLVYEQFF.

The chain joins TRBV2 to TRBJ1-4; 7 nucleotides match TRBD1. The CDR3 length is 14 residues. Trimming took 6 bases from V and 8 from J; bases not matched to a gene: 9. The germline CDR1 and CDR2 sequences are SNHLY and FYNNEI. The CDR3 DNA is TGTGCCAGCAGCCCGACAGGGACGGTCGAAAAACTGTTTTTT. The encoded protein is CASSPTGTVEKLFF. The whole variable domain, remainder taken from reference TRBV2 and TRBJ1-4, is EPEVTQTPSHQVTQMGQEVILRCVPISNHLYFYWYRQILGQKVEFLVSFYNNEISEKSEIFDDQFSVERPDGSNFTLKIRSTKLEDSAMYFCASSPTGTVEKLFFGSGTQLSVL.

This chain joins TRBV7-9 and TRBJ2-2; 8 bases fit TRBD2. The CDR3 is 16 residues long. J was trimmed by 2 bases and V by 4 bases; bases with no gene match: 6. CDR1 SEHNR and CDR2 FQNEAQ come from the germline V gene (reference sequence). CDR3 sequence reads: CASSSPGLVNTGELFF. The CDR3 DNA sequence: TGTGCCAGCAGCTCCCCGGGACTAGTTAACACCGGGGAGCTGTTTTTT.

This clone has just one count. This rearrangement joins TRBV10-3 to TRBJ2-3; no reliable D call. V was trimmed by 2 bases and J by 8 bases, leaving 14 bases between them. CDR1 and CDR2 (germline): ENHRY, SYGVKD. This CDR3 comprises 14 residues. For the CDR3, the DNA is TGTGCCATCAGTGAGAAGGGCCAAGCAGGTACGCAGTATTTT. Its protein is CAISEKGQAGTQYF.

The chain couples TRBV29-1 to TRBJ2-7; TRBD1 is a possible D gene (6 bases). V dropped 3 bases and J dropped 5 bases, with 17 bases sitting between them. CDR3 size: 14 residues. Germline CDR1 and CDR2: SQVTM and ANQGSEA. CDR3 nucleotide sequence: TGCAGCGTTGAGCACGGGACACGGGGCGACGAGCAGTACTTC. It yields the protein CSVEHGTRGDEQYF.

The chain links TRBV28 to TRBJ2-3, with TRBD1 identical over 7 bases. This CDR3 has 15 residues. Germline lookup yields CDR1 MDHEN and CDR2 SYDVKM. V shed 6 bases and J 1 base; nucleotides not matched to a gene: 7. The CDR3 DNA is TGTGCCAGCAGCTCCGTAGGGACAGGCACAGATACGCAGTATTTT. Encoded protein: CASSSVGTGTDTQYF. The variable domain in full, completed from reference TRBV28 and TRBJ2-3, reads DVKVTQSSRYLVKRTGEKVFLECVQDMDHENMFWYRQDPGLGLRLIYFSYDVKMKEKGDIPEGYSVSREKKERFSLILESASTNQTSMYLCASSSVGTGTDTQYFGPGTRLTVL.

The chain recombines TRBV6-5 with TRBJ1-2, with D unclear. Germline V lookup: CDR1 MNHEY, CDR2 SVGAGI. The CDR3 consists of 12 residues. The ends were cut back, 0 bases at V and 8 bases at J, with 7 bases in the middle. CDR3 in amino acids: CASSYSNGGYTF. The CDR3 DNA follows: TGTGCCAGCAGTTACTCGAACGGGGGCTACACCTTC.

The V and J genes are TRBV4-1 and TRBJ2-1; 7 bases align to TRBD2. V was clipped by 5 bases and J by 4 bases; unmatched bases: 8. The CDR3 totals 15 residues. Germline CDR1 MGHRA, CDR2 YSYEKL. The CDR3 spells CASSRALAEYNEQFF. CDR3 in DNA: TGCGCCAGCAGCAGGGCCCTAGCGGAATACAATGAGCAGTTCTTC.

This clone has more than one count but fewer than ten. V usage is TRBV20-1 and J usage is TRBJ2-3; tentative D call: TRBD1 (5 bases). The germline CDR1 and CDR2 sequences are DFQATT and SNEGSKA (reference sequence). This CDR3 has 11 amino acids. V was pared by 2 bases and J by 6 bases, with 6 bases between. The CDR3 DNA reads TGCAGTGCTAGACACAGGGATACGCAGTATTTT. It yields the protein CSARHRDTQYF.

This clone has just a few counts. The chain has TRBV4-1 and TRBJ1-5, with 10 bases matching TRBD1. V lost 4 bases and J lost 5; bases outside the gene matches: 17. CDR1 MGHRA and CDR2 YSYEKL come from the germline V gene. This CDR3 has 19 residues. In DNA, the CDR3 is TGCGCCAGCAGCCGGGACTCTGGACAGGGGGTATTATGGGATCAGCCCCAGCATTTT. Amino acids: CASSRDSGQGVLWDQPQHF.

V gene TRBV10-3 combines with J gene TRBJ1-1; D is undetermined. CDR3 length equals 16 residues. Germline V CDR1 and CDR2: ENHRY, SYGVKD. Trimming left V 3 bases short and J 8 bases short, with 22 bases between. The CDR3 loop reads CAISDSTPRVRSEAFF. Written as DNA, the CDR3 is TGTGCCATCAGTGACTCGACACCCAGAGTCAGGTCCGAAGCTTTCTTT.

The chain employs TRBV6-6 and TRBJ1-1; D is unresolved. The V end lost 6 bases, the J end lost 6 bases, and 11 bases lay between the germline ends. The CDR3 has 12 residues. Germline CDR1 reads MNHNY; CDR2 reads SVGAGI (reference sequence). CDR3 protein: CASSSFGAEAFF. CDR3 DNA: TGTGCCAGCAGCTCGTTTGGGGCTGAAGCTTTCTTT.

Only one count was recorded for this clone. The CDR3 is CASSEPGLYTEAFF. The CDR3 bases are TGTGCCAGCAGCGAACCGGGCCTTTACACTGAAGCTTTCTTT. V usage is TRBV7-9 and J usage is TRBJ1-1; no clear D gene. V was clipped by 5 bases and J by 3 bases, with 13 bases between them. Germline V gene sequence: CDR1 SEHNR, CDR2 FQNEAQ (reference sequence). The CDR3 has 14 residues. The variable domain in full, with the rest retrieved from reference TRBV7-9 and TRBJ1-1, is DTGVSQNPRHKITKRGQNVTFRCDPISEHNRLYWYRQTLGQGPEFLTYFQNEAQLEKSRLLSDRFSAERPKGSFSTLEIQRTEQGDSAMYLCASSEPGLYTEAFFGQGTRLTVV.